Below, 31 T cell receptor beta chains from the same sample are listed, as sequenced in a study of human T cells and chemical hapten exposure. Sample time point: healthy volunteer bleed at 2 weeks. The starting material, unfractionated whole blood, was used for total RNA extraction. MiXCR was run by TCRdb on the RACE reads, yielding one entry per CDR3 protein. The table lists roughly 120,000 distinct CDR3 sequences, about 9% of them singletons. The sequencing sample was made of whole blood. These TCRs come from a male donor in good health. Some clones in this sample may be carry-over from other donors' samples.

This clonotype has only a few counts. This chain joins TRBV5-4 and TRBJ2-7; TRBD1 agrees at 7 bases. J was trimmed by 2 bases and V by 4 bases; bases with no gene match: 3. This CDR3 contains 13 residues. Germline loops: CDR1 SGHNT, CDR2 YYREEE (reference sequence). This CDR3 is CASSGTDPYEQYF. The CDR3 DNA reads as TGTGCCAGCAGCGGGACAGACCCCTACGAGCAGTACTTC.

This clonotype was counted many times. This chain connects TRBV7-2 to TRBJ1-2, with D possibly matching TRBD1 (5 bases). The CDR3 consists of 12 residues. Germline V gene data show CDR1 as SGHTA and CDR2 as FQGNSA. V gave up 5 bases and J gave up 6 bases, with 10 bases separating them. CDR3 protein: CASSRDGDGYTF. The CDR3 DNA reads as TGTGCCAGCAGCCGGGACGGTGATGGCTACACCTTC.

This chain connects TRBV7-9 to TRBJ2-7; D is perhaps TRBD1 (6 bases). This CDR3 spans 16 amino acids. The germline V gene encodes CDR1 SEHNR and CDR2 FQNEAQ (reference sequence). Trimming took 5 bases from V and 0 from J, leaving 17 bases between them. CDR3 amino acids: CASSRPGHKYSYEQYF. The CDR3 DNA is TGTGCCAGCAGCCGCCCGGGACACAAATACTCCTACGAGCAGTACTTC.

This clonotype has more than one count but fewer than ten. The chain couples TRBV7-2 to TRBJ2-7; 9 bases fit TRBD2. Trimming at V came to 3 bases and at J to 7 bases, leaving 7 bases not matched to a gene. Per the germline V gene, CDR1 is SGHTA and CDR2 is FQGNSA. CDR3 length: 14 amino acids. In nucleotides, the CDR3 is TGTGCCAGCAGCTTGCGGGGGGGCGGGATGGAGCAGTACTTC. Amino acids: CASSLRGGGMEQYF.

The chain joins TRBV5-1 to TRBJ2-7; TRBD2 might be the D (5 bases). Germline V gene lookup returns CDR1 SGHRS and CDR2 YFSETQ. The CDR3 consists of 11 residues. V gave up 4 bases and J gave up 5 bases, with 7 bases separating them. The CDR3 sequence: CASSLRDEQYF. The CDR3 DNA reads TGCGCCAGCAGCCTGAGGGACGAGCAGTACTTC.

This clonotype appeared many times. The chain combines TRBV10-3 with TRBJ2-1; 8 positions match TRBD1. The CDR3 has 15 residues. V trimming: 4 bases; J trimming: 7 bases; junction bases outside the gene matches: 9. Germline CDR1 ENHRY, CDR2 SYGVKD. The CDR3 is CAISAFETGVNEQFF. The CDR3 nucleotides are TGTGCCATCAGTGCGTTCGAGACAGGGGTTAATGAGCAGTTCTTC.

The CDR3 coding sequence is TGCAGTGCTAGTAGGGTTATGATGAACACTGAAGCTTTCTTT. Translating it yields CSASRVMMNTEAFF. The genes are TRBV20-1 and TRBJ1-1; D is unclear. This CDR3 is 14 amino acids long. The V and J ends lost 3 bases and 0 bases respectively, with 11 bases between them. Germline lookup yields CDR1 DFQATT and CDR2 SNEGSKA (reference sequence).

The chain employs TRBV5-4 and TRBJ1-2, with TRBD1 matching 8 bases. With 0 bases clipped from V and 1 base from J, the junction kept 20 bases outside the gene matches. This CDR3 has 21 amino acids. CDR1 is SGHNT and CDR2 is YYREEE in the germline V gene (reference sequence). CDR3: CASSLGPRWGRTGINNYGYTF. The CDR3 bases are TGTGCCAGCAGCTTGGGCCCTCGTTGGGGTCGGACAGGGATTAATAACTATGGCTACACCTTC.

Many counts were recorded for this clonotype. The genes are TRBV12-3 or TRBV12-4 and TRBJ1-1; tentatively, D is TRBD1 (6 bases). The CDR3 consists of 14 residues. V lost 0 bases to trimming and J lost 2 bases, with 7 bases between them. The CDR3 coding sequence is TGTGCCAGCAGTTTAGCGGGACAAAACACTGAAGCTTTCTTT. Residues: CASSLAGQNTEAFF.

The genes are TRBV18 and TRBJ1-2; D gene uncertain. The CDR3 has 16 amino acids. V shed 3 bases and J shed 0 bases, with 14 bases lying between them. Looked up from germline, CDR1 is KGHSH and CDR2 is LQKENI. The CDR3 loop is CASSPLSAQTNYGYTF. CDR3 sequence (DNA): TGTGCCAGCTCACCGCTATCGGCACAGACTAACTATGGCTACACCTTC.

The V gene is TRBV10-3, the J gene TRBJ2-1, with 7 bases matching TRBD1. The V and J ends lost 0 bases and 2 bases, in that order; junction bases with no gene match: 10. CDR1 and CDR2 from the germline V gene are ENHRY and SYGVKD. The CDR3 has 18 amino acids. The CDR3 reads CAISESFGTARTYNEQFF. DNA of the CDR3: TGTGCCATCAGTGAGTCCTTCGGGACAGCCAGGACCTACAATGAGCAGTTCTTC.

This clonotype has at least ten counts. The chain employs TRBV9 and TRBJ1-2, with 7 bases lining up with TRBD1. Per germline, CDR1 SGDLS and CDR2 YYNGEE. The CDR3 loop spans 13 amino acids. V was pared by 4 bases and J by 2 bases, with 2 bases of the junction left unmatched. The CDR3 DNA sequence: TGTGCCAGCAGCCCGACAGGGAACTATGGCTACACCTTC. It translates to CASSPTGNYGYTF.

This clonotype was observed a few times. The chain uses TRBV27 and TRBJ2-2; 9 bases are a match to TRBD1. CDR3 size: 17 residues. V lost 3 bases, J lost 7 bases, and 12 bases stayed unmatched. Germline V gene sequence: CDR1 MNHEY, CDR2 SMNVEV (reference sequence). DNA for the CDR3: TGTGCCAGCAGTTTTAAATCCGGGACAGGGACTCACGGGGAGCTGTTTTTT. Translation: CASSFKSGTGTHGELFF.

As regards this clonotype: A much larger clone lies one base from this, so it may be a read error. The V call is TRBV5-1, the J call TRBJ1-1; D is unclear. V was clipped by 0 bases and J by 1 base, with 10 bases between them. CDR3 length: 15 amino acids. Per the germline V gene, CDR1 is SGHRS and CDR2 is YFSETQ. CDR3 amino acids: CASSLEAAENTEAFF. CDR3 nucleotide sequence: TGCGCCAGCAGCTTGGAAGCGGCGGAGAACACTGAAGCTTTCTTT. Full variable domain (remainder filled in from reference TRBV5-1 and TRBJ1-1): KAGVTQTPRYLIKTRGQQVTLSCSPISGHRSVSWYQQTPGQGLQFLFEYFSETQRNKGNFPGRFSGRQFSNSRSEMNVSTLELGDSALYLCASSLEAAENTEAFFGQGTRLTVV.

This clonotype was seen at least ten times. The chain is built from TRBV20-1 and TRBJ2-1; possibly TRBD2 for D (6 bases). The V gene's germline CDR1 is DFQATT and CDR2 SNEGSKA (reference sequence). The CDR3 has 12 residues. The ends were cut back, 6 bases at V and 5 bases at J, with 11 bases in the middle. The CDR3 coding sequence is TGCAGTGCCGGAGGGAACAACAATGAGCAGTTCTTC. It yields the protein CSAGGNNNEQFF.

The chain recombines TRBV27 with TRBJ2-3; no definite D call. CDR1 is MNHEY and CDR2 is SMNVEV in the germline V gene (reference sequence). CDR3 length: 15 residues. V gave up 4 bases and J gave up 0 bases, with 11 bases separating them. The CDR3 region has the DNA TGTGCCAGCAGTTCCCAATCTACTAGCACAGATACGCAGTATTTT. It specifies CASSSQSTSTDTQYF.

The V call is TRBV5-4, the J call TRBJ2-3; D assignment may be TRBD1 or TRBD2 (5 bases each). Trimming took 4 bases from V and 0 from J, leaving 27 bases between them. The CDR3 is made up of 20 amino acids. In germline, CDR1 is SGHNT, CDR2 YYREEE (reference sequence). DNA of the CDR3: TGTGCCAGCAGCCTTGAAGGGACCGCAATTCCTCCGCGTAGCACAGATACGCAGTATTTT. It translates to CASSLEGTAIPPRSTDTQYF.

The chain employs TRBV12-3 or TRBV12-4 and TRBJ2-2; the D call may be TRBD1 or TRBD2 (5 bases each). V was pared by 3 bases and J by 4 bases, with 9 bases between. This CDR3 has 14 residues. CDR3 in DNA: TGTGCCAGCAGTTTTTGGGGACGCACCGGGGAGCTGTTTTTT. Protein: CASSFWGRTGELFF.

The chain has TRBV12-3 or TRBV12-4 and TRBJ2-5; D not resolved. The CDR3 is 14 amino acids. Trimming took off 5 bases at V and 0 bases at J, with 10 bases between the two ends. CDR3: CASSPSGYQETQYF. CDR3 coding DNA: TGTGCCAGCAGTCCGTCCGGATACCAAGAGACCCAGTACTTC.

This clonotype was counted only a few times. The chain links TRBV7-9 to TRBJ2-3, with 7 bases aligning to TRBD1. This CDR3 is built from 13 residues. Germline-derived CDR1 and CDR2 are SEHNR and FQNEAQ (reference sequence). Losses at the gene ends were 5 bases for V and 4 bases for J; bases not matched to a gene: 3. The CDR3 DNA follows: TGTGCCAGCAGCCCAGGGACAGCAGATACGCAGTATTTT. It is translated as CASSPGTADTQYF.

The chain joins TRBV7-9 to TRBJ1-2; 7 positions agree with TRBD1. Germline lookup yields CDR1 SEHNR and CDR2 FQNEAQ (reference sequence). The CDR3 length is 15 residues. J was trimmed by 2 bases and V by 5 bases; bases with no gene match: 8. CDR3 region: CASSLGGGGNYGYTF. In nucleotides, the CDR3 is TGTGCCAGCAGCCTGGGCGGAGGGGGCAACTATGGCTACACCTTC.

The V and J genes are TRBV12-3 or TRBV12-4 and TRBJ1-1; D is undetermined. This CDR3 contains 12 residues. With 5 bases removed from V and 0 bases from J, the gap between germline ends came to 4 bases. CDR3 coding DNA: TGTGCCAGCAGTCCTATGAACACTGAAGCTTTCTTT. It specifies CASSPMNTEAFF.

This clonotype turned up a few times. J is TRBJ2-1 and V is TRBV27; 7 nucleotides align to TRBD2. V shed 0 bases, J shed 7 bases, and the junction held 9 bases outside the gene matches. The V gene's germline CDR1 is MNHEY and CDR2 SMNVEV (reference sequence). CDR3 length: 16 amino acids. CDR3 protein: CASSLSRDYPWNEQFF. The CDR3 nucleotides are TGTGCCAGCAGTTTATCCCGGGACTACCCCTGGAATGAGCAGTTCTTC.

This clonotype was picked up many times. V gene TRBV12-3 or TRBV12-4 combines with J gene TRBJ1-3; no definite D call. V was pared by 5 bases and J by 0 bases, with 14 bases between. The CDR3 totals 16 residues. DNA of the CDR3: TGTGCCAGCAGTCCGCCCGGGCCCAGCTCTGGAAACACCATATATTTT. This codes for CASSPPGPSSGNTIYF.

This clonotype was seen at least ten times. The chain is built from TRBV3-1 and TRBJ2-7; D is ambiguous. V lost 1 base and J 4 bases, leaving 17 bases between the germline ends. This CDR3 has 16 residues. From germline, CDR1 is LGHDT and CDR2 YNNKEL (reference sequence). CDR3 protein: CASSQVLRTPDYEQYF. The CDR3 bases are TGTGCCAGCAGCCAAGTTTTGAGAACCCCCGATTACGAGCAGTACTTC.

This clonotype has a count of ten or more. The CDR3 DNA reads TGTGCCACTGGGACTAGCGGGATTTATGAGCAGTTCTTC. Translating gives CATGTSGIYEQFF. J is TRBJ2-1 and V is TRBV10-3; 13 nucleotides match TRBD2. Germline V gene sequence: CDR1 ENHRY, CDR2 SYGVKD. J lost 8 bases, V lost 10 bases, and 5 bases had no gene match. The CDR3 extends over 13 amino acids.

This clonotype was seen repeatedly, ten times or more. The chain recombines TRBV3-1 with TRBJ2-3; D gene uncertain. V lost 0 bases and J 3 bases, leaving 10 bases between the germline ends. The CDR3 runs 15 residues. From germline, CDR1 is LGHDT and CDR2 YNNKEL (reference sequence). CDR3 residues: CASSQDLLGTDTQYF. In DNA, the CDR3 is TGTGCCAGCAGCCAAGATCTGTTAGGTACAGATACGCAGTATTTT.

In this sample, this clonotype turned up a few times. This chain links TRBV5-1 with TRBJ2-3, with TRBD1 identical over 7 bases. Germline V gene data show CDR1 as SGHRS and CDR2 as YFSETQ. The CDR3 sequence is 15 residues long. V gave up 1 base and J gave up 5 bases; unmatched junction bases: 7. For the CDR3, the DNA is TGCGCCAGCAGCTTGACCCGACAGGGCGGAGATACGCAGTATTTT. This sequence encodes CASSLTRQGGDTQYF. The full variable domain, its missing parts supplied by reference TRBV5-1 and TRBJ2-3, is KAGVTQTPRYLIKTRGQQVTLSCSPISGHRSVSWYQQTPGQGLQFLFEYFSETQRNKGNFPGRFSGRQFSNSRSEMNVSTLELGDSALYLCASSLTRQGGDTQYFGPGTRLTVL.

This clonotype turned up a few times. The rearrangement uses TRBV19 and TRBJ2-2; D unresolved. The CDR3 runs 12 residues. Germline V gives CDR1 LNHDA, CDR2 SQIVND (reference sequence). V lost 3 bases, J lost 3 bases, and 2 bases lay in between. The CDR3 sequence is CASSMYTGELFF. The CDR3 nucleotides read TGTGCCAGTAGTATGTACACCGGGGAGCTGTTTTTT.

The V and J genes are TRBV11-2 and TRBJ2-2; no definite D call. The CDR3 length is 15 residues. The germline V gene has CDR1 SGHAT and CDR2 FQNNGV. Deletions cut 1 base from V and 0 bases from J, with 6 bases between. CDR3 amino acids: CASSLVHTNTGELFF. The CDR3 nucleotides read TGTGCCAGCAGCTTAGTACACACGAACACCGGGGAGCTGTTTTTT.

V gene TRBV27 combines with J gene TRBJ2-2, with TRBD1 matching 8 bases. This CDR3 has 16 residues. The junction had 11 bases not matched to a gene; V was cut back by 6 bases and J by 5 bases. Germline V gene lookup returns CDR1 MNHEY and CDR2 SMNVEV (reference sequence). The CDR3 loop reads CASSWAGGAGTGELFF. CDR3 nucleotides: TGTGCCAGCAGCTGGGCAGGGGGCGCGGGAACCGGGGAGCTGTTTTTT.